Listed here are 15 T cell receptor beta chains from one sample, sequenced in a study of blood T cell repertoires in COVID-19. Libraries were prepared by immunoSEQ multiplex PCR; TCRdb keeps only in-frame clonotypes and omits some of them. The sample holds about 160,000 clones; roughly 80% are singletons and the top ten take roughly 5%. Input material: PBMCs or T cells enriched from blood (not recorded which). The receptors were sampled from a woman aged 35 to 49 with acute COVID-19.

The chain recombines TRBV19 with TRBJ2-1; 7 bases fit TRBD2. The germline V gene has CDR1 LNHDA and CDR2 SQIVND (reference sequence). CDR3 length: 13 residues. With V trimmed by 8 bases and J by 6 bases, 7 bases remained unmatched. The CDR3 is CASYSSGTNEQFF. For the CDR3, the DNA is TGTGCCAGTTATTCTAGCGGAACCAATGAGCAGTTCTTC.

The rearrangement uses TRBV12-5 and TRBJ2-3, with unresolved D. Trimming stripped 0 bases from V and 6 bases from J, with 4 bases between. CDR1 and CDR2 from the germline V gene are LGHNT and FRNRAP. The CDR3 totals 12 residues. CDR3 sequence reads: CASGLVLDTQYF. CDR3 sequence (DNA): TGTGCTAGTGGTTTGGTCCTCGATACGCAGTATTTT.

V usage is TRBV7-2 and J usage is TRBJ2-7; perhaps TRBD2 as D (6 bases). Germline V lookup: CDR1 SGHTA, CDR2 FQGNSA. The CDR3 sequence is 15 residues long. V was clipped by 4 bases and J by 2 bases, with 15 bases between them. The DNA of the CDR3 is TGTGCCAGCAGCTCTACCGGGAGCAGGCCCTACGAGCAGTACTTC. Protein product: CASSSTGSRPYEQYF.

This clone came up a few times. CDR3 residues: CASSDRNYNSPLHF. The CDR3 nucleotides read TGTGCCAGTAGCGACAGAAACTATAATTCACCCCTCCACTTT. This rearrangement joins TRBV19 to TRBJ1-6; D is possibly TRBD1 (5 bases). Trimming left V 6 bases short and J 3 bases short, with 9 bases between. This CDR3 has 14 residues. Germline CDR1 and CDR2: LNHDA and SQIVND (reference sequence). Full variable domain (rest looked up from reference TRBV19 and TRBJ1-6): DGGITQSPKYLFRKEGQNVTLSCEQNLNHDAMYWYRQDPGQGLRLIYYSQIVNDFQKGDIAEGYSVSREKKESFPLTVTSAQKNPTAFYLCASSDRNYNSPLHFGNGTRLTVT.

The rearrangement links TRBV4-2 to TRBJ1-1; D ambiguous. Germline lookup yields CDR1 LGHNA and CDR2 YNFKEQ. V was shortened by 0 bases and J by 1 base, with 9 bases between the two germline ends. This CDR3 has 15 amino acids. This chain's CDR3 is CASSQDIQKNTEAFF. The CDR3 nucleotides are TGTGCCAGCAGCCAAGATATTCAGAAGAACACTGAAGCTTTCTTT.

This clone was counted a few times. This chain uses TRBV7-9 with TRBJ2-5, with D maybe TRBD2 (6 bases). This CDR3 is 15 amino acids long. Trimming stripped 5 bases from V and 5 bases from J, with 18 bases between. Per the germline V gene, CDR1 is SEHNR and CDR2 is FQNEAQ (reference sequence). The CDR3 sequence: CASSPRSLAAETQYF. CDR3 nucleotides: TGTGCCAGCAGCCCAAGATCTTTAGCGGCGGAGACCCAGTACTTC.

This clone was recorded once. This sequence joins TRBV24-1 and TRBJ2-5, with 8 bases aligning to TRBD1. Germline V lookup: CDR1 KGHDR, CDR2 SFDVKD. This CDR3 comprises 15 residues. With V trimmed by 4 bases and J by 1 base, 4 bases remained unmatched. CDR3 nucleotide sequence: TGTGCCACCAGTGACCAGGGACAGGCCCAAGAGACCCAGTACTTC. Its translation: CATSDQGQAQETQYF.

V and J are TRBV28 and TRBJ2-3, with 16 nucleotides matching TRBD2. Germline V gene data show CDR1 as MDHEN and CDR2 as SYDVKM. CDR3 length equals 20 residues. Losses at the gene ends were 5 bases for V and 3 bases for J; bases not matched to a gene: 14. DNA of the CDR3: TGTGCCAGCAGTGGACCGGGACTAGCGGGAGGGCCAGGAGGTACAGATACGCAGTATTTT. It translates to CASSGPGLAGGPGGTDTQYF.

This sequence joins TRBV4-1 and TRBJ1-1, with D possibly TRBD1 on 6 matching bases. Germline values: CDR1 MGHRA, CDR2 YSYEKL. The length of the CDR3 is 15 residues. With 1 base removed from V and 0 bases from J, the gap between germline ends came to 9 bases. The CDR3, as DNA: TGCGCCAGCAGCCAAGGGGGACACTTGAACACTGAAGCTTTCTTT. Amino acids: CASSQGGHLNTEAFF.

This clone was detected once. The chain recombines TRBV5-1 with TRBJ1-6, with a possible D match to TRBD1 (5 bases). V lost 0 bases and J lost 4, with 8 bases in between. Germline CDR1 reads SGHRS; CDR2 reads YFSETQ. This CDR3 comprises 15 residues. CDR3 coding DNA: TGCGCCAGCAGCTTGGGACAGAGTTATAATTCACCCCTCCACTTT. This codes for CASSLGQSYNSPLHF.

This clone was seen only a few times. The genes are TRBV10-3 and TRBJ1-1; 8 bases are shared with TRBD1. CDR1 and CDR2 (germline): ENHRY, SYGVKD. This CDR3 contains 18 residues. V shed 0 bases and J 4 bases; nucleotides not matched to a gene: 13. The CDR3 sequence is CAISESIQRTGRSTEAFF. CDR3 DNA: TGTGCCATCAGTGAGTCGATCCAGAGGACAGGGAGGAGCACTGAAGCTTTCTTT.

V usage is TRBV4-1 and J usage is TRBJ2-7, with D possibly being TRBD1 (6 bases). This CDR3 contains 14 residues. Germline V gene lookup returns CDR1 MGHRA and CDR2 YSYEKL. Trimming left V 2 bases short and J 0 bases short, with 8 bases between. Here the CDR3 reads CASSQTGSSYEQYF. The CDR3 DNA sequence: TGCGCCAGCAGCCAAACAGGGAGCTCCTACGAGCAGTACTTC.

The chain uses TRBV29-1 and TRBJ2-5; the D is unclear. The V gene lost 7 bases and the J gene lost 5 bases, with 17 bases spanning the gap. There are 13 residues in the CDR3. Germline V CDR1 and CDR2: SQVTM, ANQGSEA. CDR3 in amino acids: CSACVSYGETQYF. CDR3 nucleotide sequence: TGCAGCGCATGCGTGAGCTACGGGGAGACCCAGTACTTC. Combining the CDR3 with reference TRBV29-1 and TRBJ2-5 gives the whole variable domain SAVISQKPSRDICQRGTSLTIQCQVDSQVTMMFWYRQQPGQSLTLIATANQGSEATYESGFVIDKFPISRPNLTFSTLTVSNMSPEDSSIYLCSACVSYGETQYFGPGTRLLVL.

The chain combines TRBV6-5 with TRBJ2-3; TRBD2 matches at 9 bases. The J segment lost 5 bases and the V segment lost 5 bases, leaving 2 bases of the junction unmatched. This CDR3 spans 13 amino acids. Germline CDR1 MNHEY, CDR2 SVGAGI. The CDR3 reads CASSRREGDTQYF. DNA for the CDR3: TGTGCCAGCAGTCGGCGGGAGGGAGATACGCAGTATTTT.

The V and J genes are TRBV9 and TRBJ2-1, with 11 bases fitting TRBD2. Germline lookup yields CDR1 SGDLS and CDR2 YYNGEE. The length of the CDR3 is 17 residues. The V gene end was trimmed by 0 bases and the J gene end by 5 bases; junction bases not matched to a gene: 7. The CDR3 coding sequence is TGTGCCAGCAGCGTAGGGGCTAGCGGGAGGTCCAACAATGAGCAGTTCTTC. This gives the protein CASSVGASGRSNNEQFF.